One and the same sample provided the 30 T cell receptor beta chains below, sequenced in a study of blood T cells in healthy people across ages. Then a second PCR, running roughly 7 to 11 cycles, was carried out with a sample-barcoded 5' primer and a J-beta primer mix. A single record per CDR3 protein comes from TCRdb applying MiXCR to the 5' RACE reads. The sample lists about a million distinct CDR3 sequences, roughly 51% seen once, with about 21% in the top ten. Sequenced input: blood. The receptors come from a woman in her fifties or sixties in good health.

This clonotype showed up just once. The chain carries TRBV2 and TRBJ2-5; TRBD2 is a possible D gene (6 bases). Trimming left V 10 bases short and J 5 bases short, with 20 bases between. The CDR3 runs 14 residues. CDR1 SNHLY and CDR2 FYNNEI come from the germline V gene. CDR3 protein: CAKSSGEVWETQYF. The CDR3 nucleotides read TGTGCCAAGTCCTCCGGGGAGGTTTGGGAGACCCAGTACTTC.

The chain combines TRBV5-6 with TRBJ1-5, with 8 bases lining up with TRBD1. With V trimmed by 0 bases and J by 2 bases, 4 bases remained unmatched. The V gene's germline CDR1 is SGHDT and CDR2 YYEEEE. This CDR3 comprises 16 residues. CDR3 sequence reads: CASSLGAGGGNQPQHF. CDR3 sequence (DNA): TGTGCCAGCAGCTTGGGCGCAGGGGGCGGCAATCAGCCCCAGCATTTT.

V gene TRBV29-1 combines with J gene TRBJ2-6, with D unresolved. The CDR3 is made up of 15 amino acids. CDR1 is SQVTM, CDR2 ANQGSEA, per germline. V was clipped by 1 base and J by 0 bases, with 7 bases between them. The CDR3 here is CSVEGMGSGANVLTF. The CDR3 DNA reads TGCAGCGTTGAAGGGATGGGCTCTGGGGCCAACGTCCTGACTTTC. The whole variable domain, remainder taken from reference TRBV29-1 and TRBJ2-6, is SAVISQKPSRDICQRGTSLTIQCQVDSQVTMMFWYRQQPGQSLTLIATANQGSEATYESGFVIDKFPISRPNLTFSTLTVSNMSPEDSSIYLCSVEGMGSGANVLTFGAGSRLTVL.

This chain links TRBV7-9 with TRBJ1-2; 7 bases are a match to TRBD1. CDR1 SEHNR and CDR2 FQNEAQ come from the germline V gene (reference sequence). Trimming removed 7 bases from V and 4 bases from J; junction bases left unmatched: 6. The CDR3 length is 13 residues. The CDR3 DNA is TGTGCCAGCACTCAAGGGGGCTTCTATGGCTACACCTTC. It encodes CASTQGGFYGYTF.

This clonotype showed up just once. The chain carries TRBV27 and TRBJ2-7, with 7 bases identical to TRBD1. Germline CDR1 and CDR2: MNHEY and SMNVEV (reference sequence). J gave up 3 bases and V 9 bases, and 5 bases lay outside the gene matches. This CDR3 region has 12 residues. The DNA of the CDR3 is TGTGCCAGTCGACAGGGTCACTACGAGCAGTACTTC. Residues: CASRQGHYEQYF.

This clonotype was recorded a few times. V and J are TRBV14 and TRBJ2-3, with D tentatively TRBD1 (5 bases). This CDR3 spans 15 amino acids. From germline, CDR1 is SGHDN and CDR2 FVKESK. The germline V and J ends were trimmed by 1 base and 3 bases, with 11 bases remaining between them. CDR3: CASSQVRTRTDTQYF. CDR3 DNA: TGTGCCAGCAGCCAAGTAAGGACACGAACAGATACGCAGTATTTT.

The chain couples TRBV5-1 to TRBJ2-7, with D possibly being TRBD1 (5 bases). Germline V CDR1 and CDR2: SGHRS, YFSETQ. V lost 7 bases, J lost 7 bases, and 18 bases lay in between. The CDR3 extends over 13 amino acids. The CDR3 here is CASSPGASAEQYF. The CDR3 DNA sequence: TGCGCCAGCTCCCCTGGGGCTTCGGCGGAGCAGTACTTC. Variable domain in full (rest from reference TRBV5-1 and TRBJ2-7): KAGVTQTPRYLIKTRGQQVTLSCSPISGHRSVSWYQQTPGQGLQFLFEYFSETQRNKGNFPGRFSGRQFSNSRSEMNVSTLELGDSALYLCASSPGASAEQYFGPGTRLTVT.

This clonotype was recorded a few times. The genes are TRBV4-1 and TRBJ2-7; D assignment may be TRBD1 or TRBD2 (5 bases each). This CDR3 spans 14 amino acids. CDR1 MGHRA and CDR2 YSYEKL come from the germline V gene. The V and J ends lost 5 bases and 10 bases respectively, with 21 bases between them. CDR3 residues: CASSYPHGGVGQYF. In nucleotides, the CDR3 is TGCGCCAGCAGCTACCCCCATGGGGGTGTCGGACAGTACTTC.

This chain's CDR3 is CASSEGRPGRYEQYF. In DNA, the CDR3 is TGTGCCAGCAGTGAAGGAAGACCTGGCCGCTACGAGCAGTACTTC. The chain employs TRBV6-1 and TRBJ2-7, with D hard to call. CDR1 is MNHNS and CDR2 is SASEGT in the germline V gene. This CDR3 spans 15 amino acids. V lost 1 base and J lost 3, with 13 bases in between.

This clonotype was recorded a few times. The chain couples TRBV2 to TRBJ2-5; 8 nucleotides match TRBD1. The V segment lost 9 bases and the J segment 5 bases; nucleotides outside the gene matches: 8. The CDR3 has 13 residues. Germline assignment: CDR1 SNHLY and CDR2 FYNNEI. The CDR3 nucleotides are TGTGCCAGGAAGACGACAGGGGTCGAGACCCAGTACTTC. Its translation is CARKTTGVETQYF.

The V gene is TRBV29-1, the J gene TRBJ2-1, with D uncertain. CDR1 and CDR2 from the germline V gene are SQVTM and ANQGSEA. The length of the CDR3 is 15 residues. Deletions cut 0 bases from V and 0 bases from J, with 9 bases between. The CDR3 DNA is TGCAGCGTTGAAGATCGACGGAGCTCCTACAATGAGCAGTTCTTC. This translates into CSVEDRRSSYNEQFF.

The V call is TRBV2, the J call TRBJ2-1; D tentatively reads TRBD1 or TRBD2 (5 bases each). V was shortened by 7 bases and J by 1 base, with 11 bases between the two germline ends. Germline V gene sequence: CDR1 SNHLY, CDR2 FYNNEI. The CDR3 length is 14 residues. In DNA, the CDR3 is TGTGCCAGCACATGGGGCGGGTCCTACAATGAGCAGTTCTTC. This encodes CASTWGGSYNEQFF.

The chain combines TRBV6-2 or TRBV6-3 with TRBJ2-1; maybe TRBD2 (6 bases). Germline lookup yields CDR1 MNHEY and CDR2 SVGEGT. With 7 bases removed from V and 6 bases from J, the gap between germline ends came to 19 bases. The CDR3 loop spans 15 amino acids. The CDR3 coding sequence is TGTGCCAGCAATGAGGGACTGATCGACCGCAATGAGCAGTTCTTC. This sequence encodes CASNEGLIDRNEQFF.

Only a few counts were recorded for this clonotype. The V and J genes are TRBV29-1 and TRBJ2-4, with D possibly matching TRBD2 (5 bases). The J call may be in error: the DNA end matches TRBJ2-7 better. CDR3 length equals 14 residues. Looked up from germline, CDR1 is SQVTM and CDR2 is ANQGSEA. CDR3 protein: CSVVTLFGTYEQYF. CDR3 sequence (DNA): TGCAGCGTTGTGACGCTGTTCGGGACCTACGAGCAGTACTTC.

This clonotype has only a few counts. V and J are TRBV4-1 and TRBJ2-7; D call uncertain. The CDR3 totals 15 residues. Germline V gene sequence: CDR1 MGHRA, CDR2 YSYEKL. V dropped 0 bases and J dropped 0 bases, with 9 bases sitting between them. CDR3 residues: CASSQEYRVSYEQYF. As DNA, the CDR3 is TGCGCCAGCAGCCAAGAGTATAGAGTCTCCTACGAGCAGTACTTC.

The chain is built from TRBV27 and TRBJ2-7; D tentatively reads TRBD1 or TRBD2 (5 bases each). The DNA end lines up better with TRBJ2-5; the J call may be wrong. Germline loops: CDR1 MNHEY, CDR2 SMNVEV (reference sequence). CDR3 length equals 15 residues. The CDR3 spells CASSLFGALGETQYF. CDR3 DNA: TGTGCCAGCAGTTTATTCGGGGCCTTGGGGGAGACCCAGTACTTC.

This clonotype was observed a few times. The DNA for the CDR3 is TGCAGCCCCCGGGCAGCAGAGACCCAGTACTTC. Residues: CSPRAAETQYF. The V call is TRBV29-1, the J call TRBJ2-5; D gene unclear. The ends were cut back, 8 bases at V and 4 bases at J, with 11 bases in the middle. Looked up from germline, CDR1 is SQVTM and CDR2 is ANQGSEA. This CDR3 region has 11 residues. Using reference TRBV29-1 and TRBJ2-5 for the parts outside the CDR3, the full variable domain is SAVISQKPSRDICQRGTSLTIQCQVDSQVTMMFWYRQQPGQSLTLIATANQGSEATYESGFVIDKFPISRPNLTFSTLTVSNMSPEDSSIYLCSPRAAETQYFGPGTRLLVL.

This clonotype was observed a handful of times. This chain joins TRBV20-1 and TRBJ2-1; D is ambiguous. Germline V gene sequence: CDR1 DFQATT, CDR2 SNEGSKA (reference sequence). V lost 7 bases and J lost 7, with 11 bases in between. The CDR3 loop spans 11 amino acids. CDR3 residues: CSGRRLNEQFF. The CDR3 nucleotides read TGCAGTGGGCGGAGATTGAATGAGCAGTTCTTC.

V gene TRBV20-1 combines with J gene TRBJ1-5; the D gene is possibly TRBD1 (6 bases). Germline CDR1 and CDR2: DFQATT and SNEGSKA (reference sequence). The CDR3 consists of 17 residues. Trimming left V 6 bases short and J 0 bases short, with 21 bases between. CDR3 in amino acids: CSAVGTRRTYSNQPQHF. Written as DNA, the CDR3 is TGCAGTGCAGTAGGGACACGGAGAACATATAGCAATCAGCCCCAGCATTTT.

This clonotype has only a few counts. V and J are TRBV11-2 and TRBJ2-2; TRBD1 is a possible D gene (6 bases). Trimming removed 5 bases at V and 4 bases at J, with 17 bases between. The CDR3 is made up of 16 amino acids. Germline lookup yields CDR1 SGHAT and CDR2 FQNNGV. Here the CDR3 DNA reads TGTGCCAGCAGCCCCCCGTGGCAGGGGTCCACCGGGGAGCTGTTTTTT. Protein sequence: CASSPPWQGSTGELFF. Based on the CDR3 plus reference TRBV11-2 and TRBJ2-2, the full variable domain is EAGVAQSPRYKIIEKRQSVAFWCNPISGHATLYWYQQILGQGPKLLIQFQNNGVVDDSQLPKDRFSAERLKGVDSTLKIQPAKLEDSAVYLCASSPPWQGSTGELFFGEGSRLTVL.

This chain connects TRBV21-1 to TRBJ2-7; the table's D call TRBD1 went unverified against the DNA. TRBV21-1 is a known pseudogene. The CDR3 totals 15 residues. CDR3 region: CASSTGAHGACEQYF. In nucleotides, the CDR3 is TGTGCCAGCAGCACCGGGGCACACGGGGCGTGCGAGCAGTACTTC.

This clonotype was observed a handful of times. The rearrangement links TRBV12-3 or TRBV12-4 to TRBJ2-4, with D perhaps TRBD2 (5 bases). The J call may be incorrect, as the DNA end agrees better with TRBJ2-5. The CDR3 spans 11 residues. The CDR3 reads CASAWSGTQYF. For the CDR3, the DNA is TGTGCCAGCGCATGGAGCGGGACCCAGTACTTC.

This sequence joins TRBV5-1 and TRBJ1-1, with no clear D. Trimming pared 2 bases from V and 1 base from J, leaving 9 bases between. The germline CDR1 and CDR2 sequences are SGHRS and YFSETQ. CDR3 size: 14 residues. The CDR3 loop reads CASSFREPNTEAFF. As DNA, the CDR3 is TGCGCCAGCAGCTTCCGGGAGCCGAACACTGAAGCTTTCTTT.

This clonotype appeared a few times. V is TRBV10-3 and J is TRBJ2-7, with TRBD2 matching 9 bases. CDR3 length: 16 residues. The J segment lost 0 bases and the V segment lost 6 bases, leaving 9 bases of the junction unmatched. CDR1 and CDR2 (germline): ENHRY, SYGVKD. The CDR3 reads CAIRTSSGGDSYEQYF. The CDR3 DNA reads as TGTGCCATCAGAACCAGTAGCGGGGGCGACTCCTACGAGCAGTACTTC.

V and J are TRBV27 and TRBJ2-3; TRBD2 matches at 13 bases. Germline values: CDR1 MNHEY, CDR2 SMNVEV (reference sequence). This CDR3 comprises 17 residues. V shed 6 bases and J 4 bases; nucleotides not matched to a gene: 10. Here the CDR3 reads CASSPVTSGRAPDTQYF. CDR3 nucleotides: TGTGCCAGCAGCCCCGTTACTAGCGGGAGGGCCCCAGATACGCAGTATTTT.

The rearrangement uses TRBV10-2 and TRBJ2-7, with D possibly being TRBD2 (6 bases). V was cut by 11 bases and J by 4 bases, with 9 bases left in between. The germline CDR1 and CDR2 sequences are WSHSY and SAAADI. CDR3 length equals 10 residues. CDR3 protein: CAGGTYEQYF. For the CDR3, the DNA is TGCGCCGGCGGGACGTACGAGCAGTACTTC.

This chain uses TRBV29-1 with TRBJ2-7, with TRBD2 matching over 10 bases. Germline V gene lookup returns CDR1 SQVTM and CDR2 ANQGSEA. The J segment lost 4 bases and the V segment lost 4 bases, leaving 19 bases of the junction unmatched. The CDR3 is 18 amino acids. CDR3 loop: CSVGEERRWTSGNYEQYF. The CDR3 bases are TGCAGCGTTGGGGAGGAACGACGTTGGACTAGCGGTAATTACGAGCAGTACTTC.

V is TRBV6-5 and J is TRBJ2-1, with 7 bases matching TRBD1. Germline V gene sequence: CDR1 MNHEY, CDR2 SVGAGI. The J segment lost 6 bases and the V segment lost 6 bases, leaving 11 bases of the junction unmatched. The CDR3 is made up of 15 amino acids. The DNA for the CDR3 is TGTGCCAGCAGCCGACAGGGAGTGGAGCGCAATGAGCAGTTCTTC. Translation gives CASSRQGVERNEQFF.

This clonotype was counted at least ten times. The chain joins TRBV28 to TRBJ2-5; possibly TRBD2 for D (5 bases). From germline, CDR1 is MDHEN and CDR2 SYDVKM. V was cut by 6 bases and J by 5 bases, with 10 bases left in between. This CDR3 is built from 12 residues. The CDR3 region has the DNA TGTGCCAGCAGACGAGGGCGGGAGACCCAGTACTTC. It is translated as CASRRGRETQYF.

This clonotype was recorded a few times. The rearrangement links TRBV21-1 to TRBJ2-3; the table's D call TRBD1 went unverified against the DNA. TRBV21-1 is noted as a pseudogene. CDR3 length equals 14 residues. The CDR3 DNA is TGTGCCAGCAGCAGGGACGACGGGGCAGATACGCAGTATTTT. Residues: CASSRDDGADTQYF.